The 25 T cell receptor beta chains below were found in one sample sequenced in a study of blood T cell repertoires in COVID-19. Profiled with immunoSEQ multiplex PCR; TCRdb holds only in-frame clones, not every one. The sample has around 150,000 clones; around 84% are singletons. The specimen was peripheral blood. Receptors were obtained from a man aged 25 to 40 with COVID-19, enrolled during active disease.

V gene TRBV24-1 combines with J gene TRBJ2-1; 7 bases fit TRBD2. This CDR3 comprises 14 residues. Germline values: CDR1 KGHDR, CDR2 SFDVKD. V lost 4 bases to trimming and J lost 5 bases; unmatched junction nucleotides: 4. The CDR3 loop reads CATSDVGRDNEQFF. DNA of the CDR3: TGTGCCACCAGTGACGTAGGGAGGGACAATGAGCAGTTCTTC.

On this clone itself: At one end, the junction sequence differs from germline, possibly due to a read error. The J gene is TRBJ2-1, the V gene TRBV3-1 (or the pseudogene TRBV3-2); TRBD2 aligns across 14 bases. The CDR3 sequence is 20 residues long. CDR1 is LGHDT and CDR2 is YNNKEL in the germline V gene (reference sequence). CDR3 nucleotides: TGTGCCAGCAGCCAAGACTCAGCCGGGACTAGCGGGAGTTCGTTAATGCCGCGGATCTTC. Its protein product is CASSQDSAGTSGSSLMPRIF.

This clone was detected a few times. This chain uses TRBV4-1 with TRBJ1-1; D gene unclear. The CDR3 length is 13 residues. V was clipped by 4 bases and J by 10 bases, with 16 bases between them. Per the germline V gene, CDR1 is MGHRA and CDR2 is YSYEKL. The CDR3 DNA sequence: TGCGCCAGCAGCCTAGACCTCACTGGGAGAGCTTTCTTT. Translated: CASSLDLTGRAFF.

The genes are TRBV11-2 and TRBJ1-1; D is undetermined. The CDR3 loop spans 15 amino acids. Between the trimmed V and J ends, which lost 2 bases and 1 base, there was a span of 11 bases. Looked up from germline, CDR1 is SGHAT and CDR2 is FQNNGV. CDR3 sequence (DNA): TGTGCCAGCAGCTTAATTTCGGGGAGGAACACTGAAGCTTTCTTT. Translated, it gives CASSLISGRNTEAFF.

V usage is TRBV30 and J usage is TRBJ2-7, with 10 nucleotides matching TRBD2. The V segment lost 0 bases and the J segment 5 bases; nucleotides outside the gene matches: 4. CDR3 length: 14 amino acids. Germline lookup yields CDR1 GTSNPN and CDR2 SVGIG (reference sequence). CDR3 coding DNA: TGTGCCTGGAGTGTAGCGGGAGGGGGGAACGAGCAGTACTTC. Translated: CAWSVAGGGNEQYF.

V gene TRBV10-3 combines with J gene TRBJ1-1; 10 bases agree with TRBD1. CDR1 and CDR2 (germline): ENHRY, SYGVKD. The trim removed 2 bases at V and 1 base at J, leaving 7 bases unmatched. CDR3 size: 17 residues. CDR3 sequence (DNA): TGTGCCATCAGTGAGGGGGACAGGGGAAAAGGGAACACTGAAGCTTTCTTT. Protein: CAISEGDRGKGNTEAFF.

The V call is TRBV3-1 (or the pseudogene TRBV3-2), the J call TRBJ2-5; a weak D match, TRBD2 (7 bases). The CDR3 loop spans 17 amino acids. Germline lookup yields CDR1 LGHDT and CDR2 YNNKEL (reference sequence). V was cut by 5 bases and J by 1 base, with 20 bases left in between. Written as DNA, the CDR3 is TGTGCCAGCAGCAAGTTTCGGGGGGCGCAGGTCCAAGAGACCCAGTACTTC. Protein sequence: CASSKFRGAQVQETQYF.

The chain has TRBV28 and TRBJ2-7, with 10 bases that match TRBD1. With 8 bases clipped from V and 5 bases from J, the junction kept 12 bases outside the gene matches. CDR3 length: 15 residues. The germline V gene encodes CDR1 MDHEN and CDR2 SYDVKM. The chain's CDR3 is CASENPGQGRHEQYF. The CDR3 DNA sequence: TGTGCCAGCGAAAATCCGGGACAGGGGAGACACGAGCAGTACTTC.

The CDR3 region has the DNA TGCGCCAGCAGCTTTACAGGGATGGGGCAGTTCTTC. It encodes CASSFTGMGQFF. The rearrangement uses TRBV5-1 and TRBJ2-1; tentative D call: TRBD1 (6 bases). V was shortened by 2 bases and J by 12 bases, with 12 bases between the two germline ends. Germline loops: CDR1 SGHRS, CDR2 YFSETQ. The CDR3 spans 12 residues.

The rearrangement uses TRBV7-8 and TRBJ1-2, with a tentative D call TRBD1 (5 bases). The length of the CDR3 is 15 residues. Germline lookup yields CDR1 SGHVS and CDR2 FQNEAQ. The V and J ends lost 5 bases and 4 bases respectively, with 17 bases between them. The CDR3 loop is CASSATDSAGYGYTF. Here the CDR3 DNA reads TGTGCCAGCAGCGCTACCGACAGTGCAGGCTATGGCTACACCTTC.

This chain uses TRBV11-2 with TRBJ2-1, with D unclear. Trimming took 7 bases from V and 4 from J, leaving 11 bases between them. This CDR3 is 13 amino acids long. CDR1 and CDR2 from the germline V gene are SGHAT and FQNNGV. CDR3 protein: CASTPVAYNEQFF. The CDR3 DNA is TGTGCCAGCACCCCGGTCGCTTACAATGAGCAGTTCTTC.

The rearrangement joins TRBV5-1 to TRBJ1-4, with D possibly being TRBD1 (5 bases). The CDR3 is made up of 15 amino acids. Trimming removed 0 bases at V and 6 bases at J, with 12 bases between. Per germline, CDR1 SGHRS and CDR2 YFSETQ. CDR3 protein: CASSLVGANDEKLFF. DNA for the CDR3: TGCGCCAGCAGCTTGGTAGGGGCTAACGATGAAAAACTGTTTTTT.

This rearrangement joins TRBV27 to TRBJ2-5; TRBD1 is a possible D gene (6 bases). The CDR3 spans 15 residues. The germline V gene has CDR1 MNHEY and CDR2 SMNVEV (reference sequence). Deletions cut 2 bases from V and 6 bases from J, with 16 bases between. The CDR3, as DNA: TGTGCCAGCAGTTTAACGTCGAGGGACACCCAGACCCAGTACTTC. It codes for CASSLTSRDTQTQYF.

V is TRBV27 and J is TRBJ1-1, with D maybe TRBD1 (5 bases). Between the trimmed V and J ends, which lost 2 bases and 6 bases, there was a span of 10 bases. Germline V gene data show CDR1 as MNHEY and CDR2 as SMNVEV (reference sequence). The CDR3 is 13 residues long. CDR3 sequence reads: CASSLTRGAEAFF. For the CDR3, the DNA is TGTGCCAGCAGTTTAACAAGGGGCGCTGAAGCTTTCTTT.

J is TRBJ2-7 and V is TRBV28; D uncertain. The length of the CDR3 is 13 residues. Germline CDR1 reads MDHEN; CDR2 reads SYDVKM. V lost 4 bases, J lost 2 bases, and 9 bases lay in between. This CDR3 is CASSWSATYEQYF. In DNA, the CDR3 is TGTGCCAGCAGTTGGAGCGCAACCTACGAGCAGTACTTC.

This chain uses TRBV28 with TRBJ2-4; 8 bases fit TRBD2. Trimming at V came to 10 bases and at J to 0 bases, leaving 17 bases not matched to a gene. The germline gives CDR1 MDHEN, CDR2 SYDVKM. The CDR3 has 18 amino acids. Written as DNA, the CDR3 is TGTGCCATCCAACCCTCCACTCTAGCGGGCTTAGCCAAAAACATTCAGTACTTC. Amino acids: CAIQPSTLAGLAKNIQYF.

The chain has TRBV4-2 and TRBJ2-1; D remains ambiguous. Germline-derived CDR1 and CDR2 are LGHNA and YNFKEQ. The germline V and J ends were trimmed by 0 bases and 14 bases, with 17 bases remaining between them. The CDR3 covers 14 residues. CDR3 sequence (DNA): TGTGCCAGCAGCCAAGAAGCAGTTGGAACAGTTGAGTTCTTC. This encodes CASSQEAVGTVEFF.

This clone was counted only a few times. V is TRBV18 and J is TRBJ1-3; unclear D gene. The ends were cut back, 1 base at V and 0 bases at J, with 10 bases in the middle. The CDR3 is 16 amino acids. Germline CDR1 and CDR2: KGHSH and LQKENI. The CDR3 here is CASSPRERSSGNTIYF. DNA for the CDR3: TGTGCCAGCTCACCACGGGAGAGGAGCTCTGGAAACACCATATATTTT.

The chain employs TRBV7-9 and TRBJ2-1; tentative D call: TRBD2 (6 bases). The ends were cut back, 1 base at V and 2 bases at J, with 9 bases in the middle. CDR1 is SEHNR, CDR2 FQNEAQ, per germline (reference sequence). The CDR3 has 15 amino acids. This CDR3 is CASSLGRGTYNEQFF. The CDR3 nucleotides read TGTGCCAGCAGCTTAGGACGGGGGACCTACAATGAGCAGTTCTTC.

V gene TRBV11-2 combines with J gene TRBJ2-2; D is perhaps TRBD2 (5 bases). CDR1 is SGHAT and CDR2 is FQNNGV in the germline V gene. This CDR3 spans 14 amino acids. Trimming pared 3 bases from V and 8 bases from J, leaving 13 bases between. The CDR3 nucleotides read TGTGCCAGCAGCTTGGGTGGGAGCGTAGGGGAGCTGTTTTTT. It specifies CASSLGGSVGELFF.

This chain joins TRBV19 and TRBJ1-1; D is possibly TRBD1 (5 bases). CDR1 LNHDA and CDR2 SQIVND come from the germline V gene (reference sequence). The CDR3 runs to 15 residues. V was trimmed by 5 bases and J by 2 bases, leaving 15 bases between them. CDR3 amino acids: CASSPSGGVNTEAFF. CDR3 sequence (DNA): TGTGCCAGTAGTCCCTCCGGGGGGGTCAACACTGAAGCTTTCTTT.

The count of this clone is one. This sequence joins TRBV5-1 and TRBJ2-7, with D possibly being TRBD1 (6 bases). Germline-derived CDR1 and CDR2 are SGHRS and YFSETQ. The CDR3 length is 17 residues. V lost 3 bases and J 2 bases, leaving 21 bases between the germline ends. The CDR3 protein is CASSSGTGFAGAYEQYF. In DNA, the CDR3 is TGCGCCAGCAGCTCTGGGACGGGATTTGCAGGGGCCTACGAGCAGTACTTC.

This clone has just one count. The chain combines TRBV11-3 with TRBJ2-2, with 10 bases fitting TRBD1. The V and J ends lost 5 bases and 7 bases, in that order; junction bases with no gene match: 10. This CDR3 spans 16 amino acids. CDR1 is SGHNT and CDR2 is YENEEA in the germline V gene. DNA for the CDR3: TGTGCCAGCAGCCGAGACGACAGGGGGCACCTCGGGGAGCTGTTTTTT. Its translation: CASSRDDRGHLGELFF.

V gene TRBV28 combines with J gene TRBJ2-1; D call uncertain. The CDR3 covers 12 residues. Germline V lookup: CDR1 MDHEN, CDR2 SYDVKM. The ends were cut back, 5 bases at V and 9 bases at J, with 11 bases in the middle. Here the CDR3 DNA reads TGTGCCAGCAGTCGAACAGTGGGTGAGCAGTTCTTC. Translation: CASSRTVGEQFF.

The V and J genes are TRBV5-8 and TRBJ1-4; 7 bases map to TRBD1. The V gene's germline CDR1 is SGHTS and CDR2 YDEGEE. CDR3 length: 15 residues. With V trimmed by 0 bases and J by 7 bases, 6 bases remained unmatched. The CDR3 DNA follows: TGTGCCAGCAGCTTGGAAAGGGGGCGCGGTGAAAAACTGTTTTTT. Translation: CASSLERGRGEKLFF.